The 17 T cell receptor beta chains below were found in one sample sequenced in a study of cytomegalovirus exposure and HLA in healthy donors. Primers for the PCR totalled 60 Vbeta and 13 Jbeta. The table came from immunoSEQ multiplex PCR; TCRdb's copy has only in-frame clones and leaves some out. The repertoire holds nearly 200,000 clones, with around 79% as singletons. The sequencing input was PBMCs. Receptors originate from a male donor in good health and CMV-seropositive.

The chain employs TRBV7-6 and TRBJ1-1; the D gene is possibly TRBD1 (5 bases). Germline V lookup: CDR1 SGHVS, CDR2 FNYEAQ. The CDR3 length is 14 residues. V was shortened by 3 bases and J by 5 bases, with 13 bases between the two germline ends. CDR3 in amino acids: CASSFFGGETEAFF. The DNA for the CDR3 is TGTGCCAGCAGCTTCTTCGGGGGGGAGACTGAAGCTTTCTTT.

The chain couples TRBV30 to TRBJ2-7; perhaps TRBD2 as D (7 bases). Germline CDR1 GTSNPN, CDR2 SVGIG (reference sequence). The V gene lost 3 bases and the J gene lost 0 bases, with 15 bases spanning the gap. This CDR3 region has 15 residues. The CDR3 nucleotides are TGTGCCTGGAGGTCCGGGGGGCGACCCTCCTACGAGCAGTACTTC. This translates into CAWRSGGRPSYEQYF.

DNA for the CDR3: TGTGCCAGCAGCGTACACCTACTAGCGGGAGGTTTACCAGATACGCAGTATTTT. Protein: CASSVHLLAGGLPDTQYF. The rearrangement uses TRBV9 and TRBJ2-3; the match to TRBD2 covers 12 bases. Looked up from germline, CDR1 is SGDLS and CDR2 is YYNGEE. This CDR3 has 18 residues. V lost 1 base, J lost 4 bases, and 10 bases stayed unmatched.

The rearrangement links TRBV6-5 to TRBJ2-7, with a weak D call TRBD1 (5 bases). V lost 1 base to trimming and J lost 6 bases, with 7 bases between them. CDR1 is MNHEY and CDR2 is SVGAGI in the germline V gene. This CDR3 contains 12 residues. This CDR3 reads CASSYWQGEQYF. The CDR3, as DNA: TGTGCCAGCAGTTACTGGCAGGGCGAGCAGTACTTC.

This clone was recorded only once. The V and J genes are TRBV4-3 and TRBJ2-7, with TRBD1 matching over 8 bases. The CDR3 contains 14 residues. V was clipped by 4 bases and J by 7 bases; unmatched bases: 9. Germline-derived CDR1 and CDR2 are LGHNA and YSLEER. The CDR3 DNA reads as TGCGCCAGCAGCCTCATAACAGGGGGAGAAGAGCAGTACTTC. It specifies CASSLITGGEEQYF.

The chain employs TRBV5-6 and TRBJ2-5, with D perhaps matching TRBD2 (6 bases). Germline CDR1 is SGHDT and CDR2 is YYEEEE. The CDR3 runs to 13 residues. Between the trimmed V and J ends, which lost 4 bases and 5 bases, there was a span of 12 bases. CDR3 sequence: CASSPGTVETQYF. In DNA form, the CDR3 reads TGTGCCAGCAGCCCCGGGACTGTGGAGACCCAGTACTTC.

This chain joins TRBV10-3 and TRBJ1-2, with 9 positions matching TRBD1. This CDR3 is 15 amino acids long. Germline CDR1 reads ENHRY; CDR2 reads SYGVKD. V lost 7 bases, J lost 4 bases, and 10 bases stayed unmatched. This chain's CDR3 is CAITDRGQGFYGYTF. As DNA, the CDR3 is TGTGCCATCACTGACCGGGGACAGGGATTCTATGGCTACACCTTC.

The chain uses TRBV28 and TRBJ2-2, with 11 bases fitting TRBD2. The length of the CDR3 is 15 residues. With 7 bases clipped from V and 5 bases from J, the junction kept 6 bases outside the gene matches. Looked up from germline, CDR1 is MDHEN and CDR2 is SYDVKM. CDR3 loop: CASNLAGGPTGELFF. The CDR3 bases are TGTGCCAGCAACTTAGCGGGGGGGCCAACCGGGGAGCTGTTTTTT.

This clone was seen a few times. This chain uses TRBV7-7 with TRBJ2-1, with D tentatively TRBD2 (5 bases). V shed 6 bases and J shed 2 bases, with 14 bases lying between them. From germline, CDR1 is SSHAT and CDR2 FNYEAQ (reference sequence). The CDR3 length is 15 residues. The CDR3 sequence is CASSPFGEPYNEQFF. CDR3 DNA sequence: TGTGCCAGCAGTCCGTTCGGGGAACCCTACAATGAGCAGTTCTTC.

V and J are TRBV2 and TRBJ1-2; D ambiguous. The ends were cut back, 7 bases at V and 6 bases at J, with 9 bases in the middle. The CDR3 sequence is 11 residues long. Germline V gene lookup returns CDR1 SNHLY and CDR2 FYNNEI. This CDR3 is CASTGKDGYTF. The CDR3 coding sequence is TGTGCCAGCACCGGGAAGGATGGCTACACCTTC.

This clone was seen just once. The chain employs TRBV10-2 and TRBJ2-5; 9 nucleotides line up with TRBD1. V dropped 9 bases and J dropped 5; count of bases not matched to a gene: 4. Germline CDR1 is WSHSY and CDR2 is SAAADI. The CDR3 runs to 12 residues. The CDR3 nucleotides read TGCGCCAGTACAGGGGGCTCGGAGACCCAGTACTTC. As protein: CASTGGSETQYF.

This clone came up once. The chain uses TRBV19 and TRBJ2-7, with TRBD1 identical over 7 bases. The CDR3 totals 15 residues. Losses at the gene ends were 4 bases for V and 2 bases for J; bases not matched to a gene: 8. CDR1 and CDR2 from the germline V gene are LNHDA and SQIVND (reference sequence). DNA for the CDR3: TGTGCCAGTAGTAACCAGGGACAGATCGCCTACGAGCAGTACTTC. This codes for CASSNQGQIAYEQYF.

Here the CDR3 reads CASSLGGGAVEKLFF. CDR3 sequence (DNA): TGTGCCAGCAGCTTAGGAGGGGGGGCGGTTGAAAAACTGTTTTTT. The J gene is TRBJ1-4, the V gene TRBV7-9, with D maybe TRBD1 (6 bases). Germline V gene sequence: CDR1 SEHNR, CDR2 FQNEAQ (reference sequence). V was shortened by 1 base and J by 7 bases, with 13 bases between the two germline ends. CDR3 length equals 15 residues.

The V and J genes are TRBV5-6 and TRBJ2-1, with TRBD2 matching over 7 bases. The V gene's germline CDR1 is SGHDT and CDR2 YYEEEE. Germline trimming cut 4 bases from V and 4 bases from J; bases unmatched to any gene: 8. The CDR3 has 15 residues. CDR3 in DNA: TGTGCCAGCAGCCCGCGGACTAGGCGGTACAATGAGCAGTTCTTC. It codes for CASSPRTRRYNEQFF.

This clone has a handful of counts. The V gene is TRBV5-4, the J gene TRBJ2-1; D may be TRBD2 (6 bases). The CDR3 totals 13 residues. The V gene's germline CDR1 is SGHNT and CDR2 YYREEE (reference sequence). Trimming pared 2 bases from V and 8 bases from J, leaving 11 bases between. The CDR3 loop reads CASSLMGGDEQFF. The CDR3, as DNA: TGTGCCAGCAGCTTAATGGGGGGAGATGAGCAGTTCTTC.

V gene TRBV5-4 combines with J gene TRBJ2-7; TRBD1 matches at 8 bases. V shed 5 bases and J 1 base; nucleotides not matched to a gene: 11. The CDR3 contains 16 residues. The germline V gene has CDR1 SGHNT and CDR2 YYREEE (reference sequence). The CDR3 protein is CASSVAYGQGSYEQYF. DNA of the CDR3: TGTGCCAGCAGTGTAGCCTATGGACAGGGTTCCTACGAGCAGTACTTC.

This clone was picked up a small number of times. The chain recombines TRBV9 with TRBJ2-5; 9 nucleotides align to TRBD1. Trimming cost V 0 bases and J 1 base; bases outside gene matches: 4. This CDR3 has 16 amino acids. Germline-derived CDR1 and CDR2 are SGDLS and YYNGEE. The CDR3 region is CASSVGTGVSQETQYF. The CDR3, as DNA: TGTGCCAGCAGCGTAGGGACAGGGGTGTCCCAAGAGACCCAGTACTTC.